This TCR beta chain was profiled in a study of blood T cell repertoires in COVID-19. Some clones are missing from TCRdb's copy, which holds only in-frame ones; the method was immunoSEQ multiplex PCR. The sample includes some 180,000 clones, 80% to 85% seen only once; the top ten take over 6.5%. Trimming removed 6 bases at V and 6 bases at J, with 19 bases between. Germline lookup yields CDR1 SGHRS and CDR2 YFSETQ. The CDR3 runs 15 residues. Sequences were obtained from peripheral blood. This clonotype was sampled from a woman aged 40-49 years with COVID-19, enrolled during active disease. The rearrangement uses TRBV5-1 and TRBJ2-1; D perhaps matches TRBD2 (5 bases). The CDR3 DNA sequence: TGCGCCAGCACCCCGGACTCTCGTCCAGGCAATGAGCAGTTCTTC. This codes for CASTPDSRPGNEQFF.